One sample yielded the 25 T cell receptor beta chains listed below, sequenced in a study of blood T cells in healthy people across ages. Then a second PCR, running roughly 6 to 12 cycles, was carried out with a sample-barcoded 5' primer and a J-beta primer mix. TCRdb recomputed calls from the 5' RACE reads with MiXCR, one row per CDR3 protein. This table holds some 1.5 million distinct CDR3 sequences, roughly 28% found once. The sample taken for sequencing was blood. These receptors were obtained from a woman younger than 45 in good health.

The chain links TRBV7-9 to TRBJ2-7, with TRBD2 matching 7 bases. The CDR3 runs 20 residues. In germline, CDR1 is SEHNR, CDR2 FQNEAQ (reference sequence). Trimming removed 2 bases from V and 7 bases from J; junction bases left unmatched: 26. In DNA, the CDR3 is TGTGCCAGCAGCTTACTTGGCCTACCAACCCTTAAACGGGACTACAATGAGCAGTACTTC. Encoded protein: CASSLLGLPTLKRDYNEQYF.

The chain is built from TRBV6-6 and TRBJ2-7, with 12 bases matching TRBD2. Germline assignment: CDR1 MNHNY and CDR2 SVGAGI (reference sequence). This CDR3 has 16 residues. With V trimmed by 4 bases and J by 5 bases, 9 bases remained unmatched. CDR3 sequence: CASSSQLAGGPDEQYF. The CDR3 DNA follows: TGTGCCAGCAGTTCTCAACTAGCGGGAGGCCCAGACGAGCAGTACTTC.

This chain joins TRBV29-1 and TRBJ2-1; D is undetermined. CDR1 is SQVTM, CDR2 ANQGSEA, per germline. V shed 4 bases and J shed 10 bases, with 14 bases lying between them. This CDR3 is built from 12 residues. CDR3 in amino acids: CSVVPQTHEQFF. For the CDR3, the DNA is TGCAGCGTTGTACCCCAGACCCACGAGCAGTTCTTC.

This clonotype was observed a handful of times. The chain combines TRBV12-5 with TRBJ1-6; 7 nucleotides match TRBD1. Germline CDR1 reads LGHNT; CDR2 reads FRNRAP. This CDR3 contains 14 residues. Germline trimming cut 4 bases from V and 10 bases from J; bases unmatched to any gene: 7. CDR3 bases: TGTGCTAGTGGTTCGACAGGGATGGAATCACCCCTCCACTTT. The encoded protein is CASGSTGMESPLHF.

Concerning this clonotype: With a much larger clone just one base away, this may be a read error. The V call is TRBV12-3 or TRBV12-4, the J call TRBJ2-3; 8 bases line up with TRBD1. The CDR3 is 15 amino acids. Here the CDR3 reads CVSSLTQGARGTQYF. CDR3 sequence (DNA): TGTGTCAGCAGTTTAACCCAGGGGGCGAGGGGTACGCAGTATTTT.

The V and J genes are TRBV13 and TRBJ2-7, with 9 bases identical to TRBD2. The last part of the DNA fits TRBJ2-4 better; the J call may be wrong. Per the germline V gene, CDR1 is PRHDT and CDR2 is FYEKMQ (reference sequence). CDR3 length: 16 residues. CDR3 sequence (DNA): TGTGCCAGCAGCTCCCCCCGGAGGCTAGCGGGGAACATTCAGTACTTC. Amino acid sequence: CASSSPRRLAGNIQYF.

As for this clonotype: Germline is not matched at one junction end, which may reflect a read error. This sequence joins TRBV7-9 and TRBJ2-1, with 10 positions matching TRBD2. The CDR3 has 17 amino acids. Germline V gene data show CDR1 as SEHNR and CDR2 as FQNEAQ (reference sequence). Here the CDR3 DNA reads TGTGCCAGCAGCTTAGAAGCGGGGGGGCCAAGGTTAAGTGAGCGGTTCTTC. Amino acids: CASSLEAGGPRLSERFF.

This clonotype was seen only a few times. The chain has TRBV6-1 and TRBJ2-1; possibly TRBD1 for D (6 bases). Germline-derived CDR1 and CDR2 are MNHNS and SASEGT. V was trimmed by 6 bases and J by 0 bases, leaving 24 bases between them. This CDR3 is 19 amino acids long. The DNA for the CDR3 is TGTGCCAGCAGACAAACCGGGACAAGAAGGATCCCCTCCTACAATGAGCAGTTCTTC. It codes for CASRQTGTRRIPSYNEQFF.

This clonotype was counted only a few times. The V gene is TRBV7-9, the J gene TRBJ2-4; maybe TRBD2 (5 bases). V was clipped by 5 bases and J by 13 bases, with 15 bases between them. The CDR3 contains 12 residues. The V gene's germline CDR1 is SEHNR and CDR2 FQNEAQ (reference sequence). The chain's CDR3 is CASSHAGDEQYF. Written as DNA, the CDR3 is TGTGCCAGCAGCCACGCCGGGGATGAGCAGTACTTC. Full variable domain (rest looked up from reference TRBV7-9 and TRBJ2-4): DTGVSQNPRHKITKRGQNVTFRCDPISEHNRLYWYRQTLGQGPEFLTYFQNEAQLEKSRLLSDRFSAERPKGSFSTLEIQRTEQGDSAMYLCASSHAGDEQYFGAGTRLSVL.

J is TRBJ2-5 and V is TRBV9; D may be TRBD2 (6 bases). Germline CDR1 is SGDLS and CDR2 is YYNGEE. The CDR3 totals 16 residues. Trimming left V 3 bases short and J 0 bases short, with 15 bases between. CDR3 in DNA: TGTGCCAGCAGCGCCTCGGGAGCGGACAACCAAGAGACCCAGTACTTC. It encodes CASSASGADNQETQYF.

J is TRBJ2-3 and V is TRBV6-4, with D possibly matching TRBD2 (7 bases). Germline V gene sequence: CDR1 MRHNA, CDR2 SNTAGT. The CDR3 has 15 residues. Deletions cut 0 bases from V and 6 bases from J, with 13 bases between. CDR3 loop: CASSDSAGASDTQYF. The CDR3 region has the DNA TGTGCCAGCAGTGACTCCGCGGGGGCCTCGGATACGCAGTATTTT.

The rearrangement uses TRBV7-2 and TRBJ2-2; 7 positions agree with TRBD1. Trimming at V came to 5 bases and at J to 1 base, leaving 4 bases not matched to a gene. This CDR3 contains 15 residues. CDR1 and CDR2 (germline): SGHTA, FQGNSA. CDR3: CASSLWTGNTGELFF. As DNA, the CDR3 is TGTGCCAGCAGCCTGTGGACAGGGAACACCGGGGAGCTGTTTTTT.

V is TRBV28 and J is TRBJ1-1; possible D gene TRBD1, 6 bases. CDR3 length equals 14 residues. Trimming cost V 6 bases and J 5 bases, with 16 bases left between them. CDR1 is MDHEN, CDR2 SYDVKM, per germline. Here the CDR3 DNA reads TGTGCCAGCAGACCTACGGGGGCTGGAACTGAAGCTTTCTTT. Its translation is CASRPTGAGTEAFF.

The rearrangement joins TRBV4-2 to TRBJ1-1; D remains ambiguous. This CDR3 is built from 15 residues. Germline CDR1 reads LGHNA; CDR2 reads YNFKEQ. Between the trimmed V and J ends, which lost 5 bases and 4 bases, there was a span of 17 bases. The CDR3 is CASSEVNRWSTEAFF. CDR3 DNA sequence: TGTGCCAGCAGCGAGGTCAATCGGTGGAGCACTGAAGCTTTCTTT.

In the case of this clonotype: Given a much more abundant clone one base away, this may be a read error. This chain joins TRBV7-2 and TRBJ2-5, with no clear D. CDR3 length: 13 amino acids. Germline loops: CDR1 SGHTA, CDR2 FQGNSA. V was shortened by 1 base and J by 11 bases, with 14 bases between the two germline ends. The CDR3 DNA follows: TGTGCCAGCAGCTTAGTAGGGTGGAGTCAACAGTACTTC. Protein sequence: CASSLVGWSQQYF.

V is TRBV3-1 and J is TRBJ2-3, with D possibly matching TRBD1 (6 bases). The CDR3 contains 15 residues. Trimming stripped 0 bases from V and 8 bases from J, with 15 bases between. Germline V gives CDR1 LGHDT, CDR2 YNNKEL (reference sequence). This CDR3 is CASSQDSGQLGTQYF. For the CDR3, the DNA is TGTGCCAGCAGCCAAGATTCCGGACAGCTCGGTACGCAGTATTTT.

The V and J genes are TRBV12-3 or TRBV12-4 and TRBJ2-7, with D possibly matching TRBD1 (7 bases). The V end was cut by 8 bases, the J end by 5 bases, with 13 bases between. The CDR3 sequence is 12 residues long. The CDR3: CASGGGGHEQYF. The CDR3 DNA reads TGTGCCAGCGGTGGAGGGGGCCACGAGCAGTACTTC.

This clonotype was observed at least ten times. The rearrangement links TRBV28 to TRBJ2-6; no definite D call. From germline, CDR1 is MDHEN and CDR2 SYDVKM. Trimming removed 5 bases from V and 0 bases from J, with 11 bases in between. The CDR3 contains 16 residues. CDR3 sequence: CASSPPDVSGANVLTF. CDR3 coding DNA: TGTGCCAGCAGTCCCCCAGACGTCTCTGGGGCCAACGTCCTGACTTTC.

On this clonotype itself: This sequence may be a read error, since a much larger clone differs from it by one base. The J gene is TRBJ1-4, the V gene TRBV6-2 or TRBV6-3; D uncertain. The CDR3 is 12 residues long. The V gene's germline CDR1 is MNHEY and CDR2 SVGEGT. Trimming left V 0 bases short and J 7 bases short, with 3 bases between. CDR3 loop: CASSYSSEKLFF. The CDR3 coding sequence is TGTGCCAGCAGTTACTCGAGTGAAAAACTGTTTTTT.

The rearrangement uses TRBV5-1 and TRBJ1-1, with TRBD1 matching 7 bases. The junction had 4 bases not matched to a gene; V was cut back by 0 bases and J by 2 bases. The CDR3 length is 15 residues. Germline V lookup: CDR1 SGHRS, CDR2 YFSETQ. The DNA for the CDR3 is TGCGCCAGCAGCTTGGCCAGGGGGTTCAACACTGAAGCTTTCTTT. This sequence encodes CASSLARGFNTEAFF.

The chain uses TRBV20-1 and TRBJ2-1; D unresolved. V gave up 0 bases and J gave up 10 bases, with 13 bases separating them. CDR1 DFQATT and CDR2 SNEGSKA come from the germline V gene (reference sequence). CDR3 length: 13 amino acids. CDR3 nucleotides: TGCAGTGCTAGAGATATGACCCTTAGAGAGCAGTTCTTC. Translating gives CSARDMTLREQFF.

This clonotype was counted only a few times. J is TRBJ2-5 and V is TRBV7-9; D is uncertain. This CDR3 comprises 15 residues. The V end lost 1 base, the J end lost 5 bases, and 14 bases lay between the germline ends. Germline CDR1 is SEHNR and CDR2 is FQNEAQ (reference sequence). The CDR3 sequence is CASSLVSSAAETQYF. CDR3 nucleotide sequence: TGTGCCAGCAGCTTAGTGTCCAGCGCGGCCGAGACCCAGTACTTC.

The rearrangement uses TRBV11-2 and TRBJ2-5, with 10 bases fitting TRBD1. The DNA end lines up better with TRBJ2-7; the J call may be wrong. Looked up from germline, CDR1 is SGHAT and CDR2 is FQNNGV. The CDR3 loop spans 15 amino acids. CDR3 residues: CASSPLRGQGSEQYF. The CDR3 DNA is TGTGCCAGCAGCCCCCTGCGGGGACAGGGGAGCGAGCAGTACTTC.

This sequence joins TRBV27 and TRBJ1-4; the D is unclear. Trimming took off 5 bases at V and 0 bases at J, with 10 bases between the two ends. CDR1 is MNHEY, CDR2 SMNVEV, per germline (reference sequence). The CDR3 is made up of 15 amino acids. The CDR3, as DNA: TGTGCCAGCAGTCCTTACTCGGCAACTAATGAAAAACTGTTTTTT. Amino acids: CASSPYSATNEKLFF.

This clonotype came up many times. In DNA, the CDR3 is TGTGCCAGCAGCCTCGGGACAGGGCAAGATACGCAGTATTTT. Translated: CASSLGTGQDTQYF. The chain couples TRBV7-2 to TRBJ2-3; 9 nucleotides line up with TRBD1. The CDR3 extends over 14 amino acids. V was pared by 5 bases and J by 5 bases, with 5 bases of the junction left unmatched. Germline V CDR1 and CDR2: SGHTA, FQGNSA.